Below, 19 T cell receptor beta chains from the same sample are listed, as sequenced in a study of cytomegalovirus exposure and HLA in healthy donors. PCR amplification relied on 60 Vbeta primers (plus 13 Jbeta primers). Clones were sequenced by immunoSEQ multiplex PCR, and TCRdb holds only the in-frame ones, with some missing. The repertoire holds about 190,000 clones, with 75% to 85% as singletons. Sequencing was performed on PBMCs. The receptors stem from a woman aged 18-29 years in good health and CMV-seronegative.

Here the CDR3 DNA reads TGTGCCAGCAGTTCTCTAGGGACAGGGATGGATACGCAGTATTTT. As protein: CASSSLGTGMDTQYF. The rearrangement joins TRBV28 to TRBJ2-3; 9 nucleotides match TRBD1. V lost 4 bases to trimming and J lost 6 bases; unmatched junction nucleotides: 8. CDR1 and CDR2 from the germline V gene are MDHEN and SYDVKM. CDR3 length: 15 amino acids.

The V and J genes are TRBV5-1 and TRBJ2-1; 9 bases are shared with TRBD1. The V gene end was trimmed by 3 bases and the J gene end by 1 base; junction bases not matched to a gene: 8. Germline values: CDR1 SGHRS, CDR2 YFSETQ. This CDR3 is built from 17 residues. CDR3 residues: CASSYGTGTGSYNEQFF. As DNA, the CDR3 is TGCGCCAGCAGCTATGGAACGGGGACAGGGTCCTACAATGAGCAGTTCTTC. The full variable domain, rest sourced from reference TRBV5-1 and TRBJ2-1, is KAGVTQTPRYLIKTRGQQVTLSCSPISGHRSVSWYQQTPGQGLQFLFEYFSETQRNKGNFPGRFSGRQFSNSRSEMNVSTLELGDSALYLCASSYGTGTGSYNEQFFGPGTRLTVL.

DNA for the CDR3: TGTGCCTGGAGTGTTCTGCGGGAGCAGTTCTTC. This encodes CAWSVLREQFF. The chain is built from TRBV30 and TRBJ2-1; no firm D call. CDR1 GTSNPN and CDR2 SVGIG come from the germline V gene (reference sequence). V dropped 0 bases and J dropped 10 bases, with 7 bases sitting between them. The CDR3 extends over 11 amino acids.

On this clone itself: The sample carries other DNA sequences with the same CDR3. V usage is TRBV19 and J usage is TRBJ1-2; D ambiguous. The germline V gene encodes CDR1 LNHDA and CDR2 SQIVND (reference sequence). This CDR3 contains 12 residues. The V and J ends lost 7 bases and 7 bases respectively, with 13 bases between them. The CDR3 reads CASNRGMAGYTF. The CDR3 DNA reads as TGTGCCAGTAACCGGGGAATGGCTGGCTACACCTTC.

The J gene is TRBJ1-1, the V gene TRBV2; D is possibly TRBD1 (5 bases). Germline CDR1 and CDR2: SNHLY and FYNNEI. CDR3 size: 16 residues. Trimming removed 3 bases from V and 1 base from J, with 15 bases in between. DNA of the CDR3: TGTGCCAGCAGTGATCTCGGCAAGGGGCAGAACACTGAAGCTTTCTTT. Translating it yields CASSDLGKGQNTEAFF.

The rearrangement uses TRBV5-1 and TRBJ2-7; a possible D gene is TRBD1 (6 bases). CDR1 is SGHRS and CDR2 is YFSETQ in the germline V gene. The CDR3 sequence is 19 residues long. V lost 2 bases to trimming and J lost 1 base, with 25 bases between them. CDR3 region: CASSFSYRSRGSESYEQYF. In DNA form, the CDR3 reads TGCGCCAGCAGCTTTTCTTATCGGTCCAGGGGTTCGGAATCCTACGAGCAGTACTTC.

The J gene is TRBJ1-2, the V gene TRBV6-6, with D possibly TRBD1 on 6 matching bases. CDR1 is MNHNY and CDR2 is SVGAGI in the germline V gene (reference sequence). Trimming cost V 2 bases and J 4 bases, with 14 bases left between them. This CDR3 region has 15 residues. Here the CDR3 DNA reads TGTGCCAGCAGTTACGAACAGGGAGAGCCCTATGGCTACACCTTC. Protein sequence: CASSYEQGEPYGYTF.

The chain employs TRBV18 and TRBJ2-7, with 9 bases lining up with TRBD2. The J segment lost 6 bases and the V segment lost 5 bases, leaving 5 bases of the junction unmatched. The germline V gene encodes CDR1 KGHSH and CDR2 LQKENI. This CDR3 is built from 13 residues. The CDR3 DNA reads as TGTGCCAGCTCAAACCTAGCGGGAAGCGAGCAGTACTTC. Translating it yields CASSNLAGSEQYF.

This chain's CDR3 is CASSSGTIQREQYF. CDR3 DNA sequence: TGCGCCAGCAGTTCCGGGACTATCCAGCGCGAGCAGTACTTC. The chain couples TRBV10-1 to TRBJ2-7; TRBD2 agrees at 7 bases. Trimming at V came to 5 bases and at J to 6 bases, leaving 10 bases not matched to a gene. The V gene's germline CDR1 is WNHNN and CDR2 SYGVQD (reference sequence). This CDR3 is 14 amino acids long.

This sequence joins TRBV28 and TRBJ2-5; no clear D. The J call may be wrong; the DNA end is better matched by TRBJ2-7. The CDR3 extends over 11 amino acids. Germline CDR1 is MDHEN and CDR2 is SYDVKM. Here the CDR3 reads CATRSQYEQYF. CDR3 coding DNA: TGTGCCACCCGGAGCCAATACGAGCAGTACTTC.

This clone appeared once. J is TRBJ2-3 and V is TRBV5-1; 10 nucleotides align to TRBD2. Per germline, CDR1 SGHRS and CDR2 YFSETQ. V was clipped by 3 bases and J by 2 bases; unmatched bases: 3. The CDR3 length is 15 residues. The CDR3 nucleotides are TGCGCCAGCAGCTCTCTAGCGGGAGCCACAGATACGCAGTATTTT. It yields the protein CASSSLAGATDTQYF.

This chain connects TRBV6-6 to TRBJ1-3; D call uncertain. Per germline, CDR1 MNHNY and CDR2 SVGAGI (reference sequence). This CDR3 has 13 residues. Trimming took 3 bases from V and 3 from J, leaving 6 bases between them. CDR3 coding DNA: TGTGCCAGCAGTTATGAGTTTGGAAACACCATATATTTT. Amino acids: CASSYEFGNTIYF.

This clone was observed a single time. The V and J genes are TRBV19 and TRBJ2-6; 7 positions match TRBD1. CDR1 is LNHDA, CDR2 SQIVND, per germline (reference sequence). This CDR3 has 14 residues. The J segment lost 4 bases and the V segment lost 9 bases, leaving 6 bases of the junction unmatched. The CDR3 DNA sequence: TGTGCCAGCCGGGCAGGGGGAGGGGCCAACGTCCTGACTTTC. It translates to CASRAGGGANVLTF.

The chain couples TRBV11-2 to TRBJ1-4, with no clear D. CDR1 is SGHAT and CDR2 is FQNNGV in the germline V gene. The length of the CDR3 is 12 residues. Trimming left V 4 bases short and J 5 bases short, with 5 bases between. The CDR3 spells CASSSPNEKLFF. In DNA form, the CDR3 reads TGTGCCAGCAGCTCCCCAAATGAAAAACTGTTTTTT.

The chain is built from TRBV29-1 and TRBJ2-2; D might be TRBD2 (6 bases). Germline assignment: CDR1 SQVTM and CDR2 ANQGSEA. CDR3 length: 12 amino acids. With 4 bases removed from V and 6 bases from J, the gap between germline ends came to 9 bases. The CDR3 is CSVVLASGELFF. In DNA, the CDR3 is TGCAGCGTTGTACTAGCTTCCGGGGAGCTGTTTTTT.

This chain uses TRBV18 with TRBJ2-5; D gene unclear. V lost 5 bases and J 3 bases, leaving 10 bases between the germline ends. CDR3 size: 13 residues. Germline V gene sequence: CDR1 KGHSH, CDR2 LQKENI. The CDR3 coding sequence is TGTGCCAGCTCAACTACTGGAGAAGAGACCCAGTACTTC. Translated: CASSTTGEETQYF.

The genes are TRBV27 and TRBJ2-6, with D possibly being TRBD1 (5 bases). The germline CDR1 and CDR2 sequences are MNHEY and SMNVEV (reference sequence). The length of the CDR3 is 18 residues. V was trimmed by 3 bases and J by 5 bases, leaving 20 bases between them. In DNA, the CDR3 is TGTGCCAGCAGTTTCCTCTCCGTGGGAAGGGGTTGGGCCAACGTCCTGACTTTC. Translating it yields CASSFLSVGRGWANVLTF.

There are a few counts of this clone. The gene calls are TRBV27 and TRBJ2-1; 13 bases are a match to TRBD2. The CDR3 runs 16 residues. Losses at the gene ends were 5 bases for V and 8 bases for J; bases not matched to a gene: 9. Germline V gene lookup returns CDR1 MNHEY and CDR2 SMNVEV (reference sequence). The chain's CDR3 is CASSAYGLAGDHEQFF. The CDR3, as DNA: TGTGCCAGCAGTGCCTACGGACTAGCGGGAGATCATGAGCAGTTCTTC.

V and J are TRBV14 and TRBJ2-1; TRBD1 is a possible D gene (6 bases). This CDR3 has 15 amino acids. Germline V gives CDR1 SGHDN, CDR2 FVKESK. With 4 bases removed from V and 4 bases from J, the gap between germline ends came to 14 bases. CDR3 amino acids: CASSPMGAVYNEQFF. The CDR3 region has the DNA TGTGCCAGCAGCCCCATGGGGGCAGTGTACAATGAGCAGTTCTTC.